The sequence of this T cell receptor beta chain was determined in a study of response to subunit inactivated influenza vaccine. The CDR3 runs to 14 residues. V lost 1 base, J lost 6 bases, and 14 bases lay in between. Germline V lookup: CDR1 DFQATT, CDR2 SNEGSKA (reference sequence). MiXCR was run by TCRdb on the RT-PCR reads, yielding one entry per CDR3 protein. The table records hundreds of thousands of distinct CDR3 sequences, about 10% of them present only once. The same data also contributed to another study, on T cells expressing NK-cell markers. That work states: UMI-tagged 5'RACE template switching yielded the TCR beta cDNA.

This sequence originates from a man in his fifties who received an inactivated influenza vaccine. V is TRBV20-1 and J is TRBJ2-3; D may be TRBD1 or TRBD2 (5 bases each). This specimen consisted of PBMCs from blood, obtained on the day of vaccination. The CDR3 loop is CSARGREGPDTQYF. The CDR3 nucleotides read TGCAGTGCTAGAGGCCGAGAGGGACCGGATACGCAGTATTTT.